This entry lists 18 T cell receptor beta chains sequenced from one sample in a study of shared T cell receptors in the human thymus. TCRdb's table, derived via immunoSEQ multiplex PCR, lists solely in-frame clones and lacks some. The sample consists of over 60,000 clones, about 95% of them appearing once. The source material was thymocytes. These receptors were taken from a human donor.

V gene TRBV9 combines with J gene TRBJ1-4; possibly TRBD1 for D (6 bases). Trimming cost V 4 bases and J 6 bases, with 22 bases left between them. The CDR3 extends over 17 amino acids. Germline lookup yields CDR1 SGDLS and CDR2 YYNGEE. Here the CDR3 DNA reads TGTGCCAGCAGCTCTTATGGGGGGCGAGCGCCCGATGAAAAACTGTTTTTT. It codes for CASSSYGGRAPDEKLFF. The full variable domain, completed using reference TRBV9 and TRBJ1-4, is DSGVTQTPKHLITATGQRVTLRCSPRSGDLSVYWYQQSLDQGLQFLIQYYNGEERAKGNILERFSAQQFPDLHSELNLSSLELGDSALYFCASSSYGGRAPDEKLFFGSGTQLSVL.

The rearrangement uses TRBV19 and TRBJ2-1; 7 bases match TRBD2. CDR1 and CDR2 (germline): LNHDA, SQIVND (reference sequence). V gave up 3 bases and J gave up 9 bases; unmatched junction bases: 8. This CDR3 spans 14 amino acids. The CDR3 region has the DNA TGTGCCAGTAGTATTTTGGGGGGGTCTGGTGAGCAGTTCTTC. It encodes CASSILGGSGEQFF.

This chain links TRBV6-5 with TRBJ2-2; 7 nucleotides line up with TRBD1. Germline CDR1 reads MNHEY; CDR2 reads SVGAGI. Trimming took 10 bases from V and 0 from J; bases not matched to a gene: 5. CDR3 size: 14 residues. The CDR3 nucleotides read TGTGCCACACAACAGGGGACGAACACCGGGGAGCTGTTTTTT. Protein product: CATQQGTNTGELFF.

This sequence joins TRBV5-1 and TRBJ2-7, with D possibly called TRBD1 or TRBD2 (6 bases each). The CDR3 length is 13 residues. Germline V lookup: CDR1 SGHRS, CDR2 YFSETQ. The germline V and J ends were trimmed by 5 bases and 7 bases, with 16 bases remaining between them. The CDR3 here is CASRDSGLGEQYF. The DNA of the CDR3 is TGCGCCAGCAGGGACAGCGGGCTCGGAGAGCAGTACTTC.

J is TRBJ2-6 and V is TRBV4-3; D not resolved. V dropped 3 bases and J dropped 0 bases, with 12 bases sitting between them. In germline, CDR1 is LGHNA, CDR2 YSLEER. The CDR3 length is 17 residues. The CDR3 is CASSHKAGASGANVLTF. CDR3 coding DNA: TGCGCCAGCAGCCATAAGGCAGGCGCCTCTGGGGCCAACGTCCTGACTTTC.

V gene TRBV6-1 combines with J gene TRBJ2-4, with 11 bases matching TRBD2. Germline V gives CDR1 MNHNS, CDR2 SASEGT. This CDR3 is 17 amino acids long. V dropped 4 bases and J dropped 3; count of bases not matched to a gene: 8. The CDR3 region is CASSGASGGRGKNIQYF. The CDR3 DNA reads TGTGCCAGCAGTGGGGCTAGCGGGGGGAGGGGCAAAAACATTCAGTACTTC.

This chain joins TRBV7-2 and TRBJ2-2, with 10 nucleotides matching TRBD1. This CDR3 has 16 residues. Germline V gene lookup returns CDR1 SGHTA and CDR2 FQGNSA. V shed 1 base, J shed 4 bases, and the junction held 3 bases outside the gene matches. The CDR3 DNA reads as TGTGCCAGCAGCTTAGGGGGACAGGGGAGCACCGGGGAGCTGTTTTTT. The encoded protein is CASSLGGQGSTGELFF.

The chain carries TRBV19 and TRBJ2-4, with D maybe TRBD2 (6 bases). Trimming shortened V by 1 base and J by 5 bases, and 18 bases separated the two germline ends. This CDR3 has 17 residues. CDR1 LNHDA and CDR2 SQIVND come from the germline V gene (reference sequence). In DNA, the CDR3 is TGTGCCAGTAGTATAGCTCAGGGAGGAGGTTTCGAAAACATTCAGTACTTC. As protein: CASSIAQGGGFENIQYF. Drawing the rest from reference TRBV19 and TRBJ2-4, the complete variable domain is DGGITQSPKYLFRKEGQNVTLSCEQNLNHDAMYWYRQDPGQGLRLIYYSQIVNDFQKGDIAEGYSVSREKKESFPLTVTSAQKNPTAFYLCASSIAQGGGFENIQYFGAGTRLSVL.

The CDR3 sequence is CASSPKGTRKVYF. As DNA, the CDR3 is TGTGCCAGCAGTCCCAAGGGGACTAGGAAGGTCTACTTC. This rearrangement joins TRBV2 to TRBJ2-5; 8 positions match TRBD2. The V gene end was trimmed by 5 bases and the J gene end by 14 bases; junction bases not matched to a gene: 13. This CDR3 has 13 amino acids. Germline V gene data show CDR1 as SNHLY and CDR2 as FYNNEI.

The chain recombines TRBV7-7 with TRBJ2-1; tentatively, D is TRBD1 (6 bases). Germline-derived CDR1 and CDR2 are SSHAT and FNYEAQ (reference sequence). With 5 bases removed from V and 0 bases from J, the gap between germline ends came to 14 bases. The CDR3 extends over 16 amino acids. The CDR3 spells CASSPQQGSSYNEQFF. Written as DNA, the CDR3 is TGTGCCAGCAGCCCTCAACAGGGAAGCTCCTACAATGAGCAGTTCTTC. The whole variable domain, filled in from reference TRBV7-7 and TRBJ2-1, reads GAGVSQSPRYKVTKRGQDVTLRCDPISSHATLYWYQQALGQGPEFLTYFNYEAQPDKSGLPSDRFSAERPEGSISTLTIQRTEQRDSAMYRCASSPQQGSSYNEQFFGPGTRLTVL.

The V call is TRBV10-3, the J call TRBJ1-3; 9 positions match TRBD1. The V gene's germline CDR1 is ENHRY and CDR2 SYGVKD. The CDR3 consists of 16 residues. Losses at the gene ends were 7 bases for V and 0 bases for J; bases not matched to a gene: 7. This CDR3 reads CAITGTGIGSGNTIYF. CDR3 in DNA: TGTGCCATCACCGGGACAGGGATTGGCTCTGGAAACACCATATATTTT.

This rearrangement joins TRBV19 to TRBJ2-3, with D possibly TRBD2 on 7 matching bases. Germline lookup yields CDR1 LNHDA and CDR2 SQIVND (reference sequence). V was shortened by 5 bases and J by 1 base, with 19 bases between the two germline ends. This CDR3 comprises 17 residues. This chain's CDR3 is CASSPLSPRGRTDTQYF. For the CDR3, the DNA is TGTGCCAGTAGTCCCCTGTCCCCGCGGGGGCGCACAGATACGCAGTATTTT.

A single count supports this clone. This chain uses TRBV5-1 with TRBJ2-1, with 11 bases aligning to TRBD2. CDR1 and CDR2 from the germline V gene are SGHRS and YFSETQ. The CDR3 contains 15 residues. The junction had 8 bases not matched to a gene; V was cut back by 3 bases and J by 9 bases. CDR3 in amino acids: CASSCKTSGEGEQFF. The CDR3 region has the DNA TGCGCCAGCAGCTGTAAGACTAGCGGGGAGGGTGAGCAGTTCTTC.

The CDR3 loop is CSVLTGTETQYF. The CDR3 DNA sequence: TGCAGCGTTTTGACAGGGACGGAGACCCAGTACTTC. The chain is built from TRBV29-1 and TRBJ2-5; TRBD1 matches 7 bases. Germline V gene lookup returns CDR1 SQVTM and CDR2 ANQGSEA. J was trimmed by 5 bases and V by 5 bases; bases with no gene match: 5. CDR3 length: 12 residues. The full variable domain, completed using reference TRBV29-1 and TRBJ2-5, is SAVISQKPSRDICQRGTSLTIQCQVDSQVTMMFWYRQQPGQSLTLIATANQGSEATYESGFVIDKFPISRPNLTFSTLTVSNMSPEDSSIYLCSVLTGTETQYFGPGTRLLVL.

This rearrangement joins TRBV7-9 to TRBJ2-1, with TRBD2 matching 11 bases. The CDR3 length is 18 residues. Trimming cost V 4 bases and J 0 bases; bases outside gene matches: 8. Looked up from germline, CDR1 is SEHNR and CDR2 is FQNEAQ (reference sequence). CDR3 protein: CASSCQTSGGSSYNEQFF. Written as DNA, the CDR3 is TGTGCCAGCAGCTGTCAAACTAGCGGGGGTAGCTCCTACAATGAGCAGTTCTTC.

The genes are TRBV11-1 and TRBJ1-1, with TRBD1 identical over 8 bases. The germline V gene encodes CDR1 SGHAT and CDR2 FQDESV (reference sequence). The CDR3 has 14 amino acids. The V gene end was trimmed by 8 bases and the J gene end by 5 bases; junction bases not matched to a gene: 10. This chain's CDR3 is CASCVRGRGTEAFF. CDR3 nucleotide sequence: TGTGCCAGCTGCGTCAGGGGGCGGGGAACTGAAGCTTTCTTT. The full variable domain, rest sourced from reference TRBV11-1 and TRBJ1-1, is EAEVAQSPRYKITEKSQAVAFWCDPISGHATLYWYRQILGQGPELLVQFQDESVVDDSQLPKDRFSAERLKGVDSTLKIQPAELGDSAMYLCASCVRGRGTEAFFGQGTRLTVV.

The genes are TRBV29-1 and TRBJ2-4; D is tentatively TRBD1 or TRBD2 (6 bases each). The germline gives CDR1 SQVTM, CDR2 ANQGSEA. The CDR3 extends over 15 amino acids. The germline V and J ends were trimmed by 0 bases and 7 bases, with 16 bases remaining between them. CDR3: CSVEDRSGAGNIQYF. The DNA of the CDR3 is TGCAGCGTTGAAGATCGGTCGGGGGCCGGGAACATTCAGTACTTC. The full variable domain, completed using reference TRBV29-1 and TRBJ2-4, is SAVISQKPSRDICQRGTSLTIQCQVDSQVTMMFWYRQQPGQSLTLIATANQGSEATYESGFVIDKFPISRPNLTFSTLTVSNMSPEDSSIYLCSVEDRSGAGNIQYFGAGTRLSVL.

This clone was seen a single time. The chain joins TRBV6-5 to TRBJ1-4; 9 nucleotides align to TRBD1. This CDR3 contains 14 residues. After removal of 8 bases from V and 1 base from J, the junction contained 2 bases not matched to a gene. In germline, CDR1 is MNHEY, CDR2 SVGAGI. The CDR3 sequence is CASGQGQTNEKLFF. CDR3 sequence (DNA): TGTGCCAGCGGACAGGGGCAAACTAATGAAAAACTGTTTTTT.